Only a few counts were recorded for the clone carrying this T cell receptor (beta chain). Antigen unknown. The source of the sample is a study of T-cell reconstitution after alpha-beta-depleted transplantation in children. Findings and caveats of the study: Among T cells one year after transplant, newly produced cells accounted for most counts and diversity.

As it was prepared, the TCRbeta library received unique molecular identifiers. TCRdb re-called the PCR reads with MiXCR, one entry per CDR3 protein. This sample yields around 800,000 distinct CDR3 sequences, of which approximately 15% are seen a single time; 5% belongs to the top ten. The sequence was collected from a male patient younger than 18 who had a stem cell transplant for acute lymphoblastic leukemia, so the T cells may come from the graft donor. Source: PBMCs, mostly from graft donor cells, taken 360 days after TCRalphabeta/CD19-depleted stem cell transplant.

CDR3 region: CASSLERRGRGSNQPQHF. The CDR3 DNA is TGTGCCAGCAGCTTAGAGCGCAGGGGAAGGGGGAGCAATCAGCCCCAGCATTTT. The chain has TRBV7-8 and TRBJ1-5, with D perhaps TRBD1 (6 bases). This CDR3 has 18 amino acids. Germline V gene data show CDR1 as SGHVS and CDR2 as FQNEAQ. Trimming shortened V by 1 base and J by 1 base, and 17 bases separated the two germline ends. The entire variable domain, with the rest obtained from reference TRBV7-8 and TRBJ1-5, is as follows: GAGVSQSPRYKVAKRGQDVALRCDPISGHVSLFWYQQALGQGPEFLTYFQNEAQLDKSGLPSDRFFAERPEGSVSTLKIQRTQQEDSAVYLCASSLERRGRGSNQPQHFGDGTRLSIL.